The 26 T cell receptor beta chains below come from one sample, sequenced in a study of T-cell memory formation after mild COVID-19. Each CDR3 protein gets one entry after TCRdb re-called the 5' RACE reads with MiXCR. The table records roughly 300,000 distinct CDR3 sequences, 8% to 9% of them present only once. The sequenced sample consisted of PBMCs or a T cell subset sorted from them (not recorded which). The source is a man between 18 and 29 years old who had mild COVID-19 (a few samples of this study predate the infection). Cell type and time point are not known.

This clonotype was counted many times. The V call is TRBV5-1, the J call TRBJ1-2; 10 positions agree with TRBD1. Losses at the gene ends were 3 bases for V and 4 bases for J; bases not matched to a gene: 3. This CDR3 has 14 amino acids. The germline V gene encodes CDR1 SGHRS and CDR2 YFSETQ. CDR3 nucleotide sequence: TGCGCCAGCAGCTCGGGACAGGGGCTCTATGGCTACACCTTC. This translates into CASSSGQGLYGYTF.

This clonotype occurred many times. The rearrangement links TRBV5-1 to TRBJ2-3; 8 bases line up with TRBD2. This CDR3 comprises 15 residues. The junction had 6 bases not matched to a gene; V was cut back by 4 bases and J by 2 bases. Germline V gene lookup returns CDR1 SGHRS and CDR2 YFSETQ. The CDR3 DNA reads as TGCGCCAGCAGCCCGCTACTAGCGGACACAGATACGCAGTATTTT. Its translation: CASSPLLADTDTQYF.

The rearrangement joins TRBV5-1 to TRBJ2-1, with D perhaps matching TRBD1 or TRBD2 (6 bases each). Germline V lookup: CDR1 SGHRS, CDR2 YFSETQ. V lost 4 bases to trimming and J lost 7 bases, with 18 bases between them. This CDR3 region has 15 residues. The CDR3 sequence is CASSPGQISGNEQFF. The CDR3 nucleotides are TGCGCCAGCAGCCCTGGACAGATAAGCGGGAATGAGCAGTTCTTC.

The gene calls are TRBV7-9 and TRBJ2-1, with no clear D. The ends were cut back, 4 bases at V and 8 bases at J, with 6 bases in the middle. CDR3 length: 11 amino acids. Germline lookup yields CDR1 SEHNR and CDR2 FQNEAQ (reference sequence). CDR3 loop: CASSSTYEQFF. The CDR3, as DNA: TGTGCCAGCAGCTCTACTTATGAGCAGTTCTTC.

This clonotype showed up many times. This chain's CDR3 is CASSLDSGGYTF. The DNA for the CDR3 is TGTGCCAGCAGCTTAGATAGTGGTGGCTACACCTTC. The rearrangement uses TRBV7-2 and TRBJ1-2; D unclear. The CDR3 extends over 12 amino acids. The V end lost 1 base, the J end lost 7 bases, and 7 bases lay between the germline ends. Germline CDR1 reads SGHTA; CDR2 reads FQGNSA.

With respect to this clonotype: A much larger clone differs from this one at a single base, so this may be a read error. The J gene is TRBJ2-2, the V gene TRBV2; 8 bases agree with TRBD1. The germline V gene has CDR1 SNHLY and CDR2 FYNNEI. CDR3 size: 15 residues. J was trimmed by 3 bases and V by 0 bases; bases with no gene match: 0. In nucleotides, the CDR3 is TGTGCCAGCAGTGAAGCGACAGGGGACACCGGGGAGCTGTTTTTT. Its translation is CASSEATGDTGELFF.

This clonotype turned up a few times. This chain joins TRBV3-1 and TRBJ2-4; 8 nucleotides line up with TRBD2. The CDR3 is made up of 17 amino acids. Germline-derived CDR1 and CDR2 are LGHDT and YNNKEL (reference sequence). Trimming took 0 bases from V and 0 from J; bases not matched to a gene: 4. This CDR3 reads CASSQETGGAAKNIQYF. The DNA for the CDR3 is TGTGCCAGCAGCCAAGAGACCGGGGGGGCAGCCAAAAACATTCAGTACTTC. Variable domain in full (rest from reference TRBV3-1 and TRBJ2-4): DTAVSQTPKYLVTQMGNDKSIKCEQNLGHDTMYWYKQDSKKFLKIMFSYNNKELIINETVPNRFSPKSPDKAHLNLHINSLELGDSAVYFCASSQETGGAAKNIQYFGAGTRLSVL.

CDR3 protein: CSVGWGERNIQYF. The CDR3 bases are TGCAGCGTTGGGTGGGGGGAGCGGAACATTCAGTACTTC. The chain joins TRBV29-1 to TRBJ2-4; possibly TRBD2 for D (6 bases). CDR3 length: 13 amino acids. Trimming cost V 4 bases and J 7 bases, with 14 bases left between them. Germline V gene data show CDR1 as SQVTM and CDR2 as ANQGSEA. Together with reference TRBV29-1 and TRBJ2-4, the CDR3 gives the full variable domain: SAVISQKPSRDICQRGTSLTIQCQVDSQVTMMFWYRQQPGQSLTLIATANQGSEATYESGFVIDKFPISRPNLTFSTLTVSNMSPEDSSIYLCSVGWGERNIQYFGAGTRLSVL.

This clonotype has at least ten counts. The chain has TRBV7-2 and TRBJ2-7; possible D gene TRBD1, 6 bases. Trimming took 5 bases from V and 1 from J, leaving 18 bases between them. CDR3 length equals 16 residues. Germline CDR1 is SGHTA and CDR2 is FQGNSA. CDR3 protein: CASSRSGTRDSYEQYF. The CDR3 coding sequence is TGTGCCAGCAGCCGATCCGGGACAAGAGATTCCTACGAGCAGTACTTC.

A few counts support this clonotype. The V and J genes are TRBV6-1 and TRBJ2-7; D gene uncertain. Trimming removed 2 bases from V and 6 bases from J, with 11 bases in between. The CDR3 extends over 13 amino acids. CDR1 is MNHNS and CDR2 is SASEGT in the germline V gene. CDR3 bases: TGTGCCAGCAGTGAACTTACCCCACCCGAGCAGTACGTC. Encoded protein: CASSELTPPEQYV.

This clonotype was observed a few times. The rearrangement joins TRBV29-1 to TRBJ2-7, with a weak D call TRBD1 (6 bases). CDR1 and CDR2 (germline): SQVTM, ANQGSEA. This CDR3 is built from 13 residues. V was trimmed by 0 bases and J by 4 bases, leaving 10 bases between them. The CDR3 region is CSVEDFQGYEQYF. The CDR3 nucleotides are TGCAGCGTTGAAGATTTTCAGGGGTACGAGCAGTACTTC.

This clonotype appeared a few times. This sequence joins TRBV3-1 and TRBJ2-7; D possibly matches TRBD1 or TRBD2 (6 bases each). CDR1 is LGHDT and CDR2 is YNNKEL in the germline V gene (reference sequence). The CDR3 has 14 amino acids. V shed 4 bases and J shed 3 bases, with 13 bases lying between them. CDR3: CASSRGTMVYEQYF. The CDR3 nucleotides are TGTGCCAGCAGCCGCGGGACAATGGTCTACGAGCAGTACTTC.

This clonotype has more than one count but fewer than ten. The rearrangement links TRBV7-2 to TRBJ2-5, with 11 nucleotides matching TRBD2. Germline CDR1 reads SGHTA; CDR2 reads FQGNSA. The CDR3 has 16 amino acids. V was clipped by 6 bases and J by 5 bases; unmatched bases: 11. This chain's CDR3 is CASRPPGLAGVETQYF. DNA of the CDR3: TGTGCCAGCAGGCCTCCTGGACTAGCGGGTGTGGAGACCCAGTACTTC.

This clonotype has at least ten counts. This chain links TRBV20-1 with TRBJ1-6; D is uncertain. CDR1 is DFQATT and CDR2 is SNEGSKA in the germline V gene (reference sequence). Trimming left V 2 bases short and J 9 bases short, with 26 bases between. The CDR3 is 18 amino acids. In nucleotides, the CDR3 is TGCAGTGCTAGATGGGGTTTTTCCAATTCGGACCCCAGTTCACCCCTCCACTTT. As protein: CSARWGFSNSDPSSPLHF.

The table lists this clonotype with a few counts. The chain has TRBV5-1 and TRBJ2-5, with no clear D. From germline, CDR1 is SGHRS and CDR2 YFSETQ. The CDR3 totals 14 residues. Trimming took off 4 bases at V and 5 bases at J, with 15 bases between the two ends. CDR3: CASSLRTPQETQYF. DNA for the CDR3: TGCGCCAGCAGCCTCCGGACCCCCCAGGAGACCCAGTACTTC.

This clonotype was observed a handful of times. The chain couples TRBV25-1 to TRBJ1-5; D is possibly TRBD1 (5 bases). CDR1 is MGHDK, CDR2 SYGVNS, per germline. V lost 5 bases to trimming and J lost 0 bases, with 8 bases between them. This CDR3 is built from 14 residues. CDR3 protein: CASSSGISNQPQHF. The DNA for the CDR3 is TGTGCCAGCAGTTCAGGGATTAGCAATCAGCCCCAGCATTTT.

The chain combines TRBV4-1 with TRBJ2-1; no definite D call. CDR3 length equals 13 residues. Between the trimmed V and J ends, which lost 0 bases and 6 bases, there was a span of 6 bases. CDR1 MGHRA and CDR2 YSYEKL come from the germline V gene. The CDR3 DNA sequence: TGCGCCAGCAGCCAAGAATATGTCAATGAGCAGTTCTTC. Its protein is CASSQEYVNEQFF.

The chain is built from TRBV20-1 and TRBJ2-3; 8 nucleotides line up with TRBD2. Germline CDR1 reads DFQATT; CDR2 reads SNEGSKA (reference sequence). This CDR3 spans 16 amino acids. Trimming at V came to 1 base and at J to 4 bases, leaving 10 bases not matched to a gene. The CDR3 sequence is CSARAPASGSPDTQYF. In DNA, the CDR3 is TGCAGTGCTAGAGCCCCCGCTAGCGGGTCCCCAGATACGCAGTATTTT.

This clonotype turned up a few times. Mismatch with germline at one junction end may stem from a read error. The chain combines TRBV5-1 with TRBJ2-2; 7 bases align to TRBD1. Per the germline V gene, CDR1 is SGHRS and CDR2 is YFSETQ. The CDR3 is 16 residues long. CDR3 in DNA: TGCGCCAGCAGCTCAAGGCCAGGGGGAGACACCGGGGAGCTGATTTTT. Translated, it gives CASSSRPGGDTGELIF. Complete variable domain (other parts from reference TRBV5-1 and TRBJ2-2): KAGVTQTPRYLIKTRGQQVTLSCSPISGHRSVSWYQQTPGQGLQFLFEYFSETQRNKGNFPGRFSGRQFSNSRSEMNVSTLELGDSALYLCASSSRPGGDTGELIFGEGSRLTVL.

V and J are TRBV29-1 and TRBJ1-1; TRBD1 matches 9 bases. Germline values: CDR1 SQVTM, CDR2 ANQGSEA. CDR3 size: 14 residues. V lost 8 bases and J lost 1; bases outside the gene matches: 8. The DNA for the CDR3 is TGCAGCTTCGGAGGGGACAGGGCGAACACTGAAGCTTTCTTT. Translated: CSFGGDRANTEAFF.

This clonotype was counted at least ten times. The chain is built from TRBV6-5 and TRBJ2-5, with TRBD1 as a possible D gene (7 bases). CDR3 length equals 15 residues. The V gene's germline CDR1 is MNHEY and CDR2 SVGAGI. Trimming removed 6 bases at V and 5 bases at J, with 19 bases between. The CDR3 region is CASSPTQGGGETQYF. CDR3 nucleotide sequence: TGTGCCAGCAGCCCAACCCAGGGGGGCGGCGAGACCCAGTACTTC.

This clonotype occurred a few times. This sequence joins TRBV5-1 and TRBJ2-3; 8 nucleotides line up with TRBD2. The germline V gene has CDR1 SGHRS and CDR2 YFSETQ. CDR3 length: 15 residues. V lost 1 base and J lost 4; bases outside the gene matches: 5. In DNA, the CDR3 is TGCGCCAGCAGCTTGCCGCGGGGGGCTGCAGATACGCAGTATTTT. Its protein is CASSLPRGAADTQYF.

The genes are TRBV5-6 and TRBJ2-5, with 9 nucleotides matching TRBD2. The CDR3 contains 15 residues. CDR1 SGHDT and CDR2 YYEEEE come from the germline V gene. The J segment lost 2 bases and the V segment lost 0 bases, leaving 2 bases of the junction unmatched. The DNA of the CDR3 is TGTGCCAGCAGCTTGGGACTAGCGGTGCAAGAGACCCAGTACTTC. Protein sequence: CASSLGLAVQETQYF.

This chain links TRBV21-1 with TRBJ2-2; TRBD2, the table's D call, lacks a check against the DNA. TRBV21-1 is designated a pseudogene. CDR3 length: 15 residues. Written as DNA, the CDR3 is TGTGCCAGCAGCAAAGGCGGGGGGGACACCGGGGAGCTGTTTTTT. Its protein product is CASSKGGGDTGELFF.

The chain links TRBV7-9 to TRBJ2-7, with D perhaps TRBD2 (5 bases). V lost 3 bases and J 4 bases, leaving 13 bases between the germline ends. CDR1 and CDR2 from the germline V gene are SEHNR and FQNEAQ (reference sequence). The CDR3 spans 14 residues. The CDR3 DNA sequence: TGTGCCAGCAGCTTCGCGATGTGGGAGTACGAGCAGTACTTC. Amino acid sequence: CASSFAMWEYEQYF.

A remark on this clonotype: This could be a read error, since a much larger clone is one nucleotide away. The rearrangement links TRBV5-1 to TRBJ2-3; D call uncertain. CDR3 length: 12 residues. CDR1 and CDR2 (germline): SGHRS, YFSETQ. CDR3 DNA: TGCGCCAGCAGGGCTGATGCGGATACGCTGTATTTT. Translating it yields CASRADADTLYF. Supplemented by reference TRBV5-1 and TRBJ2-3, the full variable domain reads KAGVTQTPRYLIKTRGQQVTLSCSPISGHRSVSWYQQTPGQGLQFLFEYFSETQRNKGNFPGRFSGRQFSNSRSEMNVSTLELGDSALYLCASRADADTLYFGPGTRLTVL.